Below are 26 T cell receptor beta chains sequenced from a single sample in a study of beta chain features in type 1 diabetes. Sequenced material consisted of expressed TCRB transcripts (all of the isolated RNA was reverse transcribed). The assay was immunoSEQ multiplex PCR, and TCRdb's table has in-frame clones only and misses some. Of about 250,000 clones listed, 14% are singletons. Sequenced: naive CD4+ T cells from blood. The origin of the receptors is a middle-aged woman in good health.

The DNA of the CDR3 is TGTGCCAGCAGCTTGCTAGGGGCTGTCACAGATACGCAGTATTTT. This codes for CASSLLGAVTDTQYF. V is TRBV5-4 and J is TRBJ2-3, with D possibly TRBD1 on 5 matching bases. V lost 1 base, J lost 2 bases, and 11 bases lay in between. There are 15 residues in the CDR3. Germline CDR1 reads SGHNT; CDR2 reads YYREEE (reference sequence). The full variable domain, its missing parts supplied by reference TRBV5-4 and TRBJ2-3, is ETGVTQSPTHLIKTRGQQVTLRCSSQSGHNTVSWYQQALGQGPQFIFQYYREEENGRGNFPPRFSGLQFPNYSSELNVNALELDDSALYLCASSLLGAVTDTQYFGPGTRLTVL.

This chain links TRBV5-1 with TRBJ2-3, with TRBD2 matching over 10 bases. Germline-derived CDR1 and CDR2 are SGHRS and YFSETQ. CDR3 length equals 18 residues. The trim removed 4 bases at V and 2 bases at J, leaving 13 bases unmatched. Written as DNA, the CDR3 is TGCGCCAGCAGCCCTCGAGGTCTAGCGGGGGCGACCACAGATACGCAGTATTTT. Amino acids: CASSPRGLAGATTDTQYF. Combining the CDR3 with reference TRBV5-1 and TRBJ2-3 gives the whole variable domain KAGVTQTPRYLIKTRGQQVTLSCSPISGHRSVSWYQQTPGQGLQFLFEYFSETQRNKGNFPGRFSGRQFSNSRSEMNVSTLELGDSALYLCASSPRGLAGATTDTQYFGPGTRLTVL.

This clone showed up just a few times. The chain recombines TRBV27 with TRBJ1-2, with 9 bases matching TRBD1. CDR1 MNHEY and CDR2 SMNVEV come from the germline V gene (reference sequence). V lost 5 bases, J lost 1 base, and 5 bases stayed unmatched. The CDR3 is 15 amino acids. CDR3 sequence: CASSRTGVGNYGYTF. CDR3 DNA: TGTGCCAGCAGTCGGACAGGGGTCGGTAACTATGGCTACACCTTC.

The genes are TRBV2 and TRBJ2-7, with 10 bases matching TRBD2. Trimming removed 4 bases from V and 6 bases from J; junction bases left unmatched: 9. This CDR3 is 15 amino acids long. CDR1 and CDR2 from the germline V gene are SNHLY and FYNNEI. This CDR3 is CASSVVRASGGEQYF. CDR3 nucleotide sequence: TGTGCCAGCAGTGTGGTGCGGGCTAGCGGGGGCGAGCAGTACTTC. The variable domain in full, with the rest retrieved from reference TRBV2 and TRBJ2-7, is EPEVTQTPSHQVTQMGQEVILRCVPISNHLYFYWYRQILGQKVEFLVSFYNNEISEKSEIFDDQFSVERPDGSNFTLKIRSTKLEDSAMYFCASSVVRASGGEQYFGPGTRLTVT.

This clone was found a few times. The gene calls are TRBV29-1 and TRBJ2-5; D is ambiguous. With 2 bases removed from V and 0 bases from J, the gap between germline ends came to 4 bases. In germline, CDR1 is SQVTM, CDR2 ANQGSEA. The CDR3 is made up of 12 amino acids. The CDR3 DNA follows: TGCAGCGTTGAACGTTACCAAGAGACCCAGTACTTC. This gives the protein CSVERYQETQYF.

In its sample, this clone was seen a few times. The chain links TRBV7-9 to TRBJ2-3; 8 positions match TRBD2. The germline V gene encodes CDR1 SEHNR and CDR2 FQNEAQ (reference sequence). The CDR3 is 15 amino acids. J lost 8 bases, V lost 0 bases, and 7 bases had no gene match. The CDR3 sequence: CASSLALGLAGTQYF. CDR3 in DNA: TGTGCCAGCAGCTTAGCGTTGGGGCTAGCGGGTACGCAGTATTTT. The full variable domain, completed using reference TRBV7-9 and TRBJ2-3, is DTGVSQNPRHKITKRGQNVTFRCDPISEHNRLYWYRQTLGQGPEFLTYFQNEAQLEKSRLLSDRFSAERPKGSFSTLEIQRTEQGDSAMYLCASSLALGLAGTQYFGPGTRLTVL.

This clone has a handful of counts. The chain combines TRBV5-4 with TRBJ2-3; TRBD2 agrees at 8 bases. This CDR3 is built from 15 residues. Trimming cost V 3 bases and J 2 bases; bases outside gene matches: 5. Germline CDR1 and CDR2: SGHNT and YYREEE (reference sequence). The CDR3 DNA is TGTGCCAGCAGCTCTCCGCGGGGGGCCACAGATACGCAGTATTTT. The encoded protein is CASSSPRGATDTQYF.

This clone was detected a few times. The rearrangement joins TRBV6-6 to TRBJ2-5; TRBD2 aligns across 10 bases. The V and J ends lost 6 bases and 7 bases, in that order; junction bases with no gene match: 8. Germline CDR1 MNHNY, CDR2 SVGAGI (reference sequence). The CDR3 has 14 residues. Here the CDR3 DNA reads TGTGCCAGCAGCAGAGGACTAGCGGCGAGGACCCAGTACTTC. Protein product: CASSRGLAARTQYF.

This clone was seen only a few times. The rearrangement joins TRBV5-1 to TRBJ2-2; a weak D match, TRBD1 (6 bases). CDR1 and CDR2 (germline): SGHRS, YFSETQ. The CDR3 totals 15 residues. The V end lost 6 bases, the J end lost 0 bases, and 12 bases lay between the germline ends. CDR3 DNA sequence: TGCGCCAGCACGATGGGGGCTGCGAACACCGGGGAGCTGTTTTTT. Translated: CASTMGAANTGELFF.

This chain links TRBV19 with TRBJ2-3; possible D gene TRBD2, 6 bases. The V and J ends lost 1 base and 0 bases respectively, with 8 bases between them. The CDR3 runs 15 residues. From germline, CDR1 is LNHDA and CDR2 SQIVND (reference sequence). The DNA of the CDR3 is TGTGCCAGTAGTATAGCAGGGACTAGCACAGATACGCAGTATTTT. Translating it yields CASSIAGTSTDTQYF.

The gene calls are TRBV28 and TRBJ2-1; D perhaps matches TRBD1 (6 bases). Germline V CDR1 and CDR2: MDHEN, SYDVKM. The CDR3 loop spans 15 amino acids. Between the trimmed V and J ends, which lost 7 bases and 5 bases, there was a span of 18 bases. The CDR3 region has the DNA TGTGCCAGCACCCGAAGGGGGTTCCGGCACAATGAGCAGTTCTTC. Its protein product is CASTRRGFRHNEQFF.

This clone was counted between two and nine times. The rearrangement joins TRBV7-9 to TRBJ1-3, with 7 positions matching TRBD1. The CDR3 runs 16 residues. V trimming: 5 bases; J trimming: 0 bases; junction bases outside the gene matches: 7. CDR1 and CDR2 from the germline V gene are SEHNR and FQNEAQ (reference sequence). This CDR3 is CASSRYGDSSGNTIYF. In nucleotides, the CDR3 is TGTGCCAGCAGCAGATACGGGGACAGCTCTGGAAACACCATATATTTT.

This clone showed up just a few times. V usage is TRBV10-3 and J usage is TRBJ2-5; D might be TRBD2 (6 bases). Trimming shortened V by 4 bases and J by 4 bases, and 16 bases separated the two germline ends. The length of the CDR3 is 15 residues. Germline V lookup: CDR1 ENHRY, CDR2 SYGVKD. The CDR3 here is CAISGRLGGRETQYF. Written as DNA, the CDR3 is TGTGCCATCAGTGGCCGTCTCGGGGGTAGAGAGACCCAGTACTTC.

The chain joins TRBV18 to TRBJ2-1; the D gene is possibly TRBD2 (5 bases). The germline gives CDR1 KGHSH, CDR2 LQKENI. This CDR3 spans 13 amino acids. Trimming left V 4 bases short and J 8 bases short, with 12 bases between. The CDR3 DNA sequence: TGTGCCAGCTCACAAGGGAGTAGCGATGAGCAGTTCTTC. Translating it yields CASSQGSSDEQFF.

The chain links TRBV7-9 to TRBJ1-6; 10 positions match TRBD1. CDR3 length: 16 residues. V was clipped by 1 base and J by 10 bases; unmatched bases: 7. Per the germline V gene, CDR1 is SEHNR and CDR2 is FQNEAQ (reference sequence). The CDR3 DNA reads as TGTGCCAGCAGCTTAGAGGTCGGGACAGGGGTATCACCCCTCCACTTT. The encoded protein is CASSLEVGTGVSPLHF.

CDR3 DNA: TGTGCCAGCTCACCAAGACTAGCGGGGACTACTAGCACAGATACGCAGTATTTT. This codes for CASSPRLAGTTSTDTQYF. The chain employs TRBV18 and TRBJ2-3; 11 bases match TRBD2. Trimming took 2 bases from V and 0 from J; bases not matched to a gene: 7. The CDR3 loop spans 18 amino acids. CDR1 is KGHSH and CDR2 is LQKENI in the germline V gene. The full variable domain, in which reference TRBV18 and TRBJ2-3 provide the parts outside the CDR3, is NAGVMQNPRHLVRRRGQEARLRCSPMKGHSHVYWYRQLPEEGLKFMVYLQKENIIDESGMPKERFSAEFPKEGPSILRIQQVVRGDSAAYFCASSPRLAGTTSTDTQYFGPGTRLTVL.

The rearrangement uses TRBV10-3 and TRBJ2-3, with TRBD2 identical over 8 bases. Germline values: CDR1 ENHRY, CDR2 SYGVKD. The CDR3 has 14 residues. V lost 9 bases and J lost 0; bases outside the gene matches: 5. The CDR3 protein is CAIWTSFSTDTQYF. The CDR3 nucleotides read TGTGCCATTTGGACTAGCTTCAGCACAGATACGCAGTATTTT.

This clone has ten or more counts. The chain recombines TRBV28 with TRBJ2-7; D perhaps matches TRBD1 (6 bases). The CDR3 contains 12 residues. Germline lookup yields CDR1 MDHEN and CDR2 SYDVKM. Trimming pared 6 bases from V and 5 bases from J, leaving 11 bases between. In nucleotides, the CDR3 is TGTGCCAGCAGCCCCAGGGGCCACGAGCAGTACTTC. It is translated as CASSPRGHEQYF.

This clone was observed a few times. The V gene is TRBV9, the J gene TRBJ1-2, with 9 bases lining up with TRBD1. There are 15 residues in the CDR3. Germline CDR1 reads SGDLS; CDR2 reads YYNGEE. V was pared by 0 bases and J by 8 bases, with 8 bases of the junction left unmatched. For the CDR3, the DNA is TGTGCCAGCAGCGTAGATGACAGGGGGATCGGCGGCTACACCTTC. Translation gives CASSVDDRGIGGYTF.

The gene calls are TRBV5-6 and TRBJ1-4; D perhaps matches TRBD1 (6 bases). Trimming took 4 bases from V and 0 from J, leaving 10 bases between them. The CDR3 has 15 amino acids. Germline CDR1 and CDR2: SGHDT and YYEEEE. The CDR3, as DNA: TGTGCCAGCAGCCCACGGACAGCAACTAATGAAAAACTGTTTTTT. Translating gives CASSPRTATNEKLFF.

The V call is TRBV5-1, the J call TRBJ1-1, with D perhaps TRBD1 (6 bases). V was trimmed by 6 bases and J by 12 bases, leaving 24 bases between them. There are 14 residues in the CDR3. CDR1 is SGHRS and CDR2 is YFSETQ in the germline V gene. The CDR3 region has the DNA TGCGCCAGCACGATCCCGGGGGGGCAGGGAGACACTTTCTTT. This codes for CASTIPGGQGDTFF.

The rearrangement joins TRBV7-2 to TRBJ1-6; perhaps TRBD1 as D (5 bases). The germline V and J ends were trimmed by 1 base and 7 bases, with 11 bases remaining between them. The germline V gene encodes CDR1 SGHTA and CDR2 FQGNSA. The CDR3 sequence is 15 residues long. Here the CDR3 DNA reads TGTGCCAGCAGCTTAGTTCCAGGGTGGAATTCACCCCTCCACTTT. Its translation is CASSLVPGWNSPLHF. The whole variable domain, remainder taken from reference TRBV7-2 and TRBJ1-6, is GAGVSQSPSNKVTEKGKDVELRCDPISGHTALYWYRQSLGQGLEFLIYFQGNSAPDKSGLPSDRFSAERTGGSVSTLTIQRTQQEDSAVYLCASSLVPGWNSPLHFGNGTRLTVT.

There are a few counts of this clone. The rearrangement links TRBV5-1 to TRBJ1-5; 7 bases agree with TRBD1. The germline V gene has CDR1 SGHRS and CDR2 YFSETQ. With 4 bases clipped from V and 0 bases from J, the junction kept 22 bases outside the gene matches. This CDR3 region has 21 residues. CDR3 in DNA: TGCGCCAGCAGCCAAGGCGACAGGGAAGCCGGAGAACGGTATAGCAATCAGCCCCAGCATTTT. Encoded protein: CASSQGDREAGERYSNQPQHF.

In its sample, this clone was seen a few times. The chain carries TRBV6-5 and TRBJ1-2; TRBD1 matches 8 bases. The germline CDR1 and CDR2 sequences are MNHEY and SVGAGI. The CDR3 totals 15 residues. V gave up 0 bases and J gave up 4 bases; unmatched junction bases: 4. CDR3 protein: CASSYSPGGGYGYTF. CDR3 nucleotide sequence: TGTGCCAGCAGTTACTCTCCAGGGGGCGGCTATGGCTACACCTTC.

The chain employs TRBV12-5 and TRBJ1-5, with D tentatively TRBD1 (6 bases). Germline CDR1 and CDR2: LGHNT and FRNRAP. Between the trimmed V and J ends, which lost 4 bases and 1 base, there was a span of 8 bases. The CDR3 runs 14 residues. DNA of the CDR3: TGTGCTAGTGGTTGGACAGTGAGCAATCAGCCCCAGCATTTT. As protein: CASGWTVSNQPQHF. The full variable domain, rest sourced from reference TRBV12-5 and TRBJ1-5, is DARVTQTPRHKVTEMGQEVTMRCQPILGHNTVFWYRQTMMQGLELLAYFRNRAPLDDSGMPKDRFSAEMPDATLATLKIQPSEPRDSAVYFCASGWTVSNQPQHFGDGTRLSIL.

This sequence joins TRBV7-2 and TRBJ1-1; D not certain. From germline, CDR1 is SGHTA and CDR2 FQGNSA. Between the trimmed V and J ends, which lost 0 bases and 1 base, there was a span of 9 bases. The CDR3 is 15 amino acids. The CDR3 DNA reads as TGTGCCAGCAGCTTAGCCGGGTCCGCGAACACTGAAGCTTTCTTT. Translating gives CASSLAGSANTEAFF.